These 8 T cell receptor beta chains originate from one sample sequenced in a study of Ad26.COV2.S vaccination and SARS-CoV-2 variants. Generated by immunoSEQ multiplex PCR, the TCRdb table keeps only in-frame clones and is missing some. The sample shows roughly 380,000 clones, about 92% of them seen only once. The specimen was peripheral blood, collected after recovery from COVID-19. Receptor source: a human donor who had recovered from COVID-19.

The chain uses TRBV6-5 and TRBJ1-2, with 7 bases matching TRBD1. After removal of 4 bases from V and 5 bases from J, the junction contained 10 bases not matched to a gene. CDR3 length: 15 residues. CDR1 MNHEY and CDR2 SVGAGI come from the germline V gene. The CDR3 reads CASSSSSRGRYGYTF. The CDR3 region has the DNA TGTGCCAGCAGTTCCTCATCAAGGGGGCGGTATGGCTACACCTTC.

This chain uses TRBV11-2 with TRBJ2-2; D is perhaps TRBD1 or TRBD2 (6 bases each). The V and J ends lost 5 bases and 1 base respectively, with 11 bases between them. The CDR3 loop spans 15 amino acids. CDR1 SGHAT and CDR2 FQNNGV come from the germline V gene. As DNA, the CDR3 is TGTGCCAGCAGCCCCCGGGGGCTGAACACCGGGGAGCTGTTTTTT. It yields the protein CASSPRGLNTGELFF.

The chain employs TRBV11-2 and TRBJ2-2; 16 positions match TRBD2. CDR1 SGHAT and CDR2 FQNNGV come from the germline V gene. The CDR3 runs to 18 residues. With 5 bases clipped from V and 5 bases from J, the junction kept 8 bases outside the gene matches. The CDR3 is CASSPRGLAGGRTGELFF. The CDR3 DNA sequence: TGTGCCAGCAGCCCCCGGGGACTAGCGGGGGGGCGAACCGGGGAGCTGTTTTTT.

V is TRBV7-9 and J is TRBJ2-7; 9 nucleotides match TRBD1. The germline V gene has CDR1 SEHNR and CDR2 FQNEAQ (reference sequence). This CDR3 comprises 15 residues. Trimming took 5 bases from V and 0 from J; bases not matched to a gene: 5. The CDR3 protein is CASSLGTGISYEQYF. The CDR3 DNA sequence: TGTGCCAGCAGCCTCGGGACAGGGATCTCCTACGAGCAGTACTTC.

The chain combines TRBV3-1 (or the pseudogene TRBV3-2) with TRBJ1-2; no reliable D call. Trimming took 0 bases from V and 6 from J, leaving 11 bases between them. This CDR3 is 14 amino acids long. Germline V gene data show CDR1 as LGHDT and CDR2 as YNNKEL (reference sequence). This CDR3 reads CASSQDLSRDGYTF. The CDR3 DNA reads as TGTGCCAGCAGCCAAGATTTGAGCAGAGATGGCTACACCTTC.

The chain employs TRBV18 and TRBJ1-6; possible D gene TRBD1, 5 bases. CDR3 length: 14 amino acids. V lost 2 bases, J lost 9 bases, and 11 bases lay in between. The V gene's germline CDR1 is KGHSH and CDR2 LQKENI. The CDR3 region has the DNA TGTGCCAGCTCACCAGGCGGGACGGGTTCACCCCTCCACTTT. Its translation: CASSPGGTGSPLHF.

The rearrangement joins TRBV2 to TRBJ1-1; tentatively, D is TRBD1 (6 bases). This CDR3 comprises 15 residues. CDR1 is SNHLY and CDR2 is FYNNEI in the germline V gene. V was shortened by 9 bases and J by 1 base, with 18 bases between the two germline ends. The CDR3 nucleotides are TGTGCCAGTGGCCCGTGGGGGCGAGCGAACACTGAAGCTTTCTTT. Translating gives CASGPWGRANTEAFF.

V and J are TRBV4-1 and TRBJ1-4, with unresolved D. V lost 1 base, J lost 0 bases, and 9 bases lay in between. Looked up from germline, CDR1 is MGHRA and CDR2 is YSYEKL. CDR3 size: 16 residues. In DNA form, the CDR3 reads TGCGCCAGCAGCCAAGTAAGGGTTTCAACTAATGAAAAACTGTTTTTT. Its translation: CASSQVRVSTNEKLFF.